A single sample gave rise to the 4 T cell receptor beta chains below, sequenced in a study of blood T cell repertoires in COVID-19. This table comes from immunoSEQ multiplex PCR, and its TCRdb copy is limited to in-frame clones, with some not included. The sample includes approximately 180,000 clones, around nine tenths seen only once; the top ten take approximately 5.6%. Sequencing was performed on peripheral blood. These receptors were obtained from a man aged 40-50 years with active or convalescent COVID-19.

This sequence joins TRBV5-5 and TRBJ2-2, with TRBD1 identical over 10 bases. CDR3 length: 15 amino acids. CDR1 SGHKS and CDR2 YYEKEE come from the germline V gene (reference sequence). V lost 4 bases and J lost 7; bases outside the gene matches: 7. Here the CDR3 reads CASSEGQGRIGELFF. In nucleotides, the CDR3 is TGTGCCAGCAGCGAGGGACAGGGGCGAATCGGGGAGCTGTTTTTT.

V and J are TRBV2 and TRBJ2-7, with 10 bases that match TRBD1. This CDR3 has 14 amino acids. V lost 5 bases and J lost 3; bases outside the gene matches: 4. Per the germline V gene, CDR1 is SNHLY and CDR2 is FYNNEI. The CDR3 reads CASSSGTGVYEQYF. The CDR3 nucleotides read TGTGCCAGCAGTTCCGGGACAGGGGTCTACGAGCAGTACTTC.

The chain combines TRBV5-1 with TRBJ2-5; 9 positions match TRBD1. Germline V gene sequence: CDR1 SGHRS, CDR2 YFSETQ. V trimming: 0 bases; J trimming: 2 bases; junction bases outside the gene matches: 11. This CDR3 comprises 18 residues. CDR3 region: CASSLVTGGTFSQETQYF. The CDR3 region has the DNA TGCGCCAGCAGCTTGGTGACAGGGGGGACTTTTTCGCAAGAGACCCAGTACTTC. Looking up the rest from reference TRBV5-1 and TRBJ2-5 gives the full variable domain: KAGVTQTPRYLIKTRGQQVTLSCSPISGHRSVSWYQQTPGQGLQFLFEYFSETQRNKGNFPGRFSGRQFSNSRSEMNVSTLELGDSALYLCASSLVTGGTFSQETQYFGPGTRLLVL.

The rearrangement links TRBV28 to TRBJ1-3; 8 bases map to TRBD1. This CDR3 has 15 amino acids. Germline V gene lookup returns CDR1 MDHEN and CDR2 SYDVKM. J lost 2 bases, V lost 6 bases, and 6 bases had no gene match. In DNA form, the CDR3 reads TGTGCCAGCAGATCTCAGGGGGCGGCTGGAAACACCATATATTTT. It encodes CASRSQGAAGNTIYF.